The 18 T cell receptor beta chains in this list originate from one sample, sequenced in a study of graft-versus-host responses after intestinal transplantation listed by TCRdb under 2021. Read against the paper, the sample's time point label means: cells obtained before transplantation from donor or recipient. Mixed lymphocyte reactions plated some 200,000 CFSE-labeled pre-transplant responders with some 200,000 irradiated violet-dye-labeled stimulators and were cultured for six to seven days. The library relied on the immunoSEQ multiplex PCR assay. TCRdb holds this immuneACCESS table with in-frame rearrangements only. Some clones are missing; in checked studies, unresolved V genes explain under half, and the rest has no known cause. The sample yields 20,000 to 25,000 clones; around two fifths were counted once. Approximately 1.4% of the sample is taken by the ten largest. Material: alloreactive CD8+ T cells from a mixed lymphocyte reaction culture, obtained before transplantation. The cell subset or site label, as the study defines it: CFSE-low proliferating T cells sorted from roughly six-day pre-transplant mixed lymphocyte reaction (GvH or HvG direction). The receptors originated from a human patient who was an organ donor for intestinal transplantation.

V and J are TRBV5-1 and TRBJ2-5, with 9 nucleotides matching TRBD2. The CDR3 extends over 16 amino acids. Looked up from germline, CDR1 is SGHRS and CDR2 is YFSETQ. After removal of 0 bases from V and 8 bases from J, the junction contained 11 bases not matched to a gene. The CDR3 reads CASSLVGSGSWETQYF. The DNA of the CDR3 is TGCGCCAGCAGCTTGGTGGGTAGCGGGAGTTGGGAAACCCAGTACTTC.

This CDR3 reads CASKFLGKAADTQYF. In nucleotides, the CDR3 is TGTGCCAGCAAATTCCTGGGAAAAGCTGCAGATACGCAGTATTTT. The chain is built from TRBV6-1 and TRBJ2-3; no firm D call. The germline V and J ends were trimmed by 7 bases and 4 bases, with 18 bases remaining between them. The CDR3 is 15 residues long. The V gene's germline CDR1 is MNHNS and CDR2 SASEGT.

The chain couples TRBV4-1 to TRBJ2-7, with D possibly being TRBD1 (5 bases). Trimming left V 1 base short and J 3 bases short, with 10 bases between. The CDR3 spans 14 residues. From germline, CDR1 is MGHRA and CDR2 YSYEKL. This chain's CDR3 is CASSQVGADYEQYF. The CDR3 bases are TGCGCCAGCAGCCAAGTAGGGGCGGACTACGAGCAGTACTTC.

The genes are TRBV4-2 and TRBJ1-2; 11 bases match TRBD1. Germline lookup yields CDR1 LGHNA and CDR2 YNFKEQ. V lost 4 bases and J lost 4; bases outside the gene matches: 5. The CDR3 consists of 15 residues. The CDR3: CASSLGQGAPYGYTF. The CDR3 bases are TGTGCCAGCAGCCTCGGACAGGGGGCTCCCTATGGCTACACCTTC.

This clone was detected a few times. The CDR3 DNA is TGTGCCAGCAGCTTATGGCGGGCTTACTACAATGAGCAGTTCTTC. It translates to CASSLWRAYYNEQFF. This chain uses TRBV7-6 with TRBJ2-1; tentative D call: TRBD2 (5 bases). The CDR3 totals 15 residues. In germline, CDR1 is SGHVS, CDR2 FNYEAQ. The V gene lost 2 bases and the J gene lost 3 bases, with 11 bases spanning the gap.

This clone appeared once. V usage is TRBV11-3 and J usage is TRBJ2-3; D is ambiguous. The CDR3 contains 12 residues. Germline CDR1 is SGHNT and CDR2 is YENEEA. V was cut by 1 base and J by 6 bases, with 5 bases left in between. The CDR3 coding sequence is TGTGCCAGCAGCTTAGGGTCGGATACGCAGTATTTT. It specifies CASSLGSDTQYF.

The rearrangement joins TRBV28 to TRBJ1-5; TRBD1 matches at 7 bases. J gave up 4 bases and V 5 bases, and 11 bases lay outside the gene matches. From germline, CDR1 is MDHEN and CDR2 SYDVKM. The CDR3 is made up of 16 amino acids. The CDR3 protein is CASSRLGQVSNQPQHF. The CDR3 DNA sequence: TGTGCCAGCAGTAGATTAGGACAGGTATCAAATCAGCCCCAGCATTTT.

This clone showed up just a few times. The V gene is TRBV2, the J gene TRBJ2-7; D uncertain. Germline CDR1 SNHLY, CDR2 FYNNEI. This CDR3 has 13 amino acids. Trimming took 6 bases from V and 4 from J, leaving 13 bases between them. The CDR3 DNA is TGTGCCAGCAGCCCCGGACGCCCGTACGAGCAGTACTTC. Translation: CASSPGRPYEQYF.

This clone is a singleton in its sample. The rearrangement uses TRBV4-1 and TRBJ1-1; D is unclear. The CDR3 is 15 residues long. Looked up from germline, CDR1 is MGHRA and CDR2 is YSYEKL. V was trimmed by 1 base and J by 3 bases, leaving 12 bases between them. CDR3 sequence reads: CASSQGLGKYTEAFF. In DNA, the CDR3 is TGCGCCAGCAGCCAAGGTTTAGGGAAATACACTGAAGCTTTCTTT.

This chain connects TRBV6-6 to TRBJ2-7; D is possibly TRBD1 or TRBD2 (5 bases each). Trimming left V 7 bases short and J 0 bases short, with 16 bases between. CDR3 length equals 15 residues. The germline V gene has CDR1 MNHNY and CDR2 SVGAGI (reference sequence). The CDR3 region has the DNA TGTGCCAGCACCTTGGGCTTGGGACCCTCCTACGAGCAGTACTTC. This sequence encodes CASTLGLGPSYEQYF.

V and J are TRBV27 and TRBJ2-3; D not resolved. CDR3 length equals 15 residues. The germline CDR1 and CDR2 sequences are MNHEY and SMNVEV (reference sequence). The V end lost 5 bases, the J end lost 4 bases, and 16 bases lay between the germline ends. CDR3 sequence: CASSPAFRIADTQYF. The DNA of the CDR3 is TGTGCCAGCAGTCCCGCTTTTCGGATCGCAGATACGCAGTATTTT.

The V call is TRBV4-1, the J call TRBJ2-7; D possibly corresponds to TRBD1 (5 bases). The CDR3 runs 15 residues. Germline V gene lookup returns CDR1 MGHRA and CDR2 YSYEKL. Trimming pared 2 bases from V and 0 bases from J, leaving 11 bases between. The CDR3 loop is CASSQTRVSSYEQYF. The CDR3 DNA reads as TGCGCCAGCAGCCAAACCAGGGTAAGCTCCTACGAGCAGTACTTC.

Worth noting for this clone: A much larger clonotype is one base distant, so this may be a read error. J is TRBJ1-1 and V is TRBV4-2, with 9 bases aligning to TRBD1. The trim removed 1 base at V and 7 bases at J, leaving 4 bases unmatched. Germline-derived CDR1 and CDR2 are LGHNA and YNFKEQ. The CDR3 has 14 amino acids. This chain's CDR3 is CASSQVGTGNEAFF. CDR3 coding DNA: TGTGCCAGCAGCCAAGTAGGGACAGGGAATGAAGCTTTCTTT.

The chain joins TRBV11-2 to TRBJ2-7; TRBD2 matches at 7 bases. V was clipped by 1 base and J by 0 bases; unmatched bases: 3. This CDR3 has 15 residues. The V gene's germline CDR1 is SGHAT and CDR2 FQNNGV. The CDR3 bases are TGTGCCAGCAGCTTAGGAGCGGGGAGCTCCTACGAGCAGTACTTC. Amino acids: CASSLGAGSSYEQYF.

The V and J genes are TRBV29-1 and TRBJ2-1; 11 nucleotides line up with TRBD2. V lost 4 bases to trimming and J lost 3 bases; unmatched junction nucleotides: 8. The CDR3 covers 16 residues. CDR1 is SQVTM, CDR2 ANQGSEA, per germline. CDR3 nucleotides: TGCAGCGTTGTCCCGGTAGCGGGAGGGAGCTACAATGAGCAGTTCTTC. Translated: CSVVPVAGGSYNEQFF.

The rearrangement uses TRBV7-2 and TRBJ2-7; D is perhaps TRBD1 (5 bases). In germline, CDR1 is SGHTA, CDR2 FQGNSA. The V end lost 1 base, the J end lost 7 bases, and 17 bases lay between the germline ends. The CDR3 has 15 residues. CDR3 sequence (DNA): TGTGCCAGCAGCTTAGTCCCCTTCCAGGGTGGGGAGCAGTACTTC. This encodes CASSLVPFQGGEQYF.

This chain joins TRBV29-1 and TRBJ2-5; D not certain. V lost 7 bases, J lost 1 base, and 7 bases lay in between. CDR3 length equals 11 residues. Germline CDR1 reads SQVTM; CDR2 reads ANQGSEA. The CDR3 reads CSAGVQETQYF. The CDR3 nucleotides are TGCAGCGCTGGGGTCCAAGAGACCCAGTACTTC.

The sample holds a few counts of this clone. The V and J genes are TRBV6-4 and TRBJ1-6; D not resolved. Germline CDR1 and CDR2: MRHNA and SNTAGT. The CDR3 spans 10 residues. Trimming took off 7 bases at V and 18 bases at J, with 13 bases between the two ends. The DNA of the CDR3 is TGTGCCAGCACAGAACCCGGGAGCCACTTT. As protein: CASTEPGSHF.